This T cell receptor beta chain was sequenced during a study of OX40 agonist ivuxolimab in advanced cancers. Study context: Ivuxolimab, an agonistic anti-OX40 (CD134) antibody, was given to patients. Subjects had a mean age of about 60 years, with a range of roughly 20 to 79; just over 80% were male.

The protocol was immunoSEQ multiplex PCR, while the TCRdb copy is restricted to in-frame clones and leaves out a portion. This sample has some 41,000 clones, with roughly 90% found just once. Trimming removed 6 bases at V and 6 bases at J, with 12 bases between. The CDR3 runs 14 residues. From germline, CDR1 is MRHNA and CDR2 SNTAGT. This sequence was found in an adult with an advanced solid tumor such as melanoma, head and neck, liver or kidney cancer. The V call is TRBV6-4, the J call TRBJ1-6; D is ambiguous. The source material was CD4+ or CD8+ T cells sorted from blood, sampled in a trial of the OX40 agonist ivuxolimab. Written as DNA, the CDR3 is TGTGCCAGCAGCGTGGTCTTGTTTAATTCACCCCTCCACTTT. Residues: CASSVVLFNSPLHF.